The TCR beta chain described here comes from a study of OX40 agonist ivuxolimab in advanced cancers. Study in general: Hepatocellular carcinoma, melanoma, renal cell or head and neck cancer occurred in dose-escalation patients.

Turning to this clone: The antigen is undetermined.

Patients with a history of autoimmune disease or on systemic immunosuppression were excluded. Study-wide results and caveats: It was not determined which antigens were specifically recognized by the peripheral T cells that had undergone clonal expansion. Partly responding patients at 0.1-3.0 mg/kg showed some of the smallest clonal expansion.

The germline V gene has CDR1 MGHDK and CDR2 SYGVNS. V lost 5 bases and J lost 3; bases outside the gene matches: 5. The CDR3 is 14 amino acids. Repertoires were generated with immunoSEQ multiplex PCR, while TCRdb's copy carries only in-frame clones and drops some. The sample holds tens of thousands of clones, around 90% seen once. The material was CD4+ or CD8+ T cells sorted from blood, obtained in a trial of the OX40 agonist ivuxolimab. The TCR comes from an adult with an advanced solid tumor such as melanoma, head and neck, liver or kidney cancer. This rearrangement joins TRBV25-1 to TRBJ2-7; TRBD2 matches 9 bases. CDR3 residues: CASSFGSGSYEQYF. For the CDR3, the DNA is TGTGCCAGCAGTTTCGGTAGCGGGAGCTACGAGCAGTACTTC.